The 14 T cell receptor beta chains reported below all come from one sample, sequenced in a study of beta chain features in type 1 diabetes. cDNA synthesis used the whole RNA isolate, giving expressed TCRB sequences. Profiled with immunoSEQ multiplex PCR; TCRdb holds only in-frame clones, not every one. This table holds fewer than 250,000 clones, 13% to 15% found once. Sequenced input: naive CD4+ T cells from blood. The receptors shown here come from a woman aged 35 to 49 in good health.

This clone was picked up a small number of times. V and J are TRBV28 and TRBJ2-7, with 10 bases fitting TRBD1. The germline CDR1 and CDR2 sequences are MDHEN and SYDVKM. The CDR3 sequence is 14 residues long. Unmatched junction bases numbered 4, after V lost 5 bases and J lost 3 bases. CDR3 sequence (DNA): TGTGCCAGCAGTGCGCGGACAGGGGGCTACGAGCAGTACTTC. Translating gives CASSARTGGYEQYF.

J is TRBJ2-7 and V is TRBV7-9; TRBD2 matches 7 bases. The CDR3 sequence is 18 residues long. In germline, CDR1 is SEHNR, CDR2 FQNEAQ (reference sequence). Germline trimming cut 1 base from V and 0 bases from J; bases unmatched to any gene: 12. CDR3 in DNA: TGTGCCAGCAGCTTAGGCCGGGACTATCCTTCTAGCTCCTACGAGCAGTACTTC. Protein sequence: CASSLGRDYPSSSYEQYF.

This clone was found a few times. The V gene is TRBV6-5, the J gene TRBJ2-5; tentatively, D is TRBD1 (5 bases). This CDR3 comprises 14 residues. V lost 2 bases and J lost 1, with 8 bases in between. CDR1 MNHEY and CDR2 SVGAGI come from the germline V gene. The DNA of the CDR3 is TGTGCCAGCAGTTACGGGGCAGGCCAAGAGACCCAGTACTTC. Translating gives CASSYGAGQETQYF.

This clone appeared a few times. The chain employs TRBV2 and TRBJ1-6, with D possibly being TRBD1 (5 bases). Trimming stripped 8 bases from V and 10 bases from J, with 15 bases between. This CDR3 spans 13 amino acids. The germline gives CDR1 SNHLY, CDR2 FYNNEI. This CDR3 is CASRTGWGSPLHF. CDR3 bases: TGTGCCAGCCGGACGGGTTGGGGCTCACCCCTCCACTTT.

This clone was seen a handful of times. The chain carries TRBV2 and TRBJ2-1, with 9 bases that match TRBD2. Germline-derived CDR1 and CDR2 are SNHLY and FYNNEI. Trimming took 7 bases from V and 7 from J; bases not matched to a gene: 14. CDR3 length: 16 residues. The CDR3, as DNA: TGTGCCAGCAAGGGGGGAGGCCTAGCGGGGTGGAATGAGCAGTTCTTC. Its protein product is CASKGGGLAGWNEQFF.

V usage is TRBV11-2 and J usage is TRBJ2-1, with 9 bases fitting TRBD2. The CDR3 has 18 amino acids. Per germline, CDR1 SGHAT and CDR2 FQNNGV. V lost 1 base, J lost 0 bases, and 7 bases stayed unmatched. CDR3 residues: CASSLGLAGRSSYNEQFF. Here the CDR3 DNA reads TGTGCCAGCAGCTTAGGGCTAGCGGGGCGGTCCTCCTACAATGAGCAGTTCTTC.

In its sample, this clone was seen a few times. V and J are TRBV7-9 and TRBJ1-2; TRBD1 matches 7 bases. Germline CDR1 is SEHNR and CDR2 is FQNEAQ (reference sequence). The trim removed 1 base at V and 8 bases at J, leaving 7 bases unmatched. The CDR3 is 14 amino acids. The CDR3 DNA reads as TGTGCCAGCAGCTTAGGACAGGGACAGTACGGCTACACCTTC. Protein sequence: CASSLGQGQYGYTF.

The sample holds a few counts of this clone. The chain carries TRBV5-4 and TRBJ2-7, with TRBD1 matching over 12 bases. Per the germline V gene, CDR1 is SGHNT and CDR2 is YYREEE (reference sequence). V lost 4 bases to trimming and J lost 4 bases; unmatched junction nucleotides: 6. The CDR3 is 15 residues long. CDR3 amino acids: CASSAGTGGLYEQYF. The CDR3, as DNA: TGTGCCAGCAGCGCGGGGACAGGGGGCTTATACGAGCAGTACTTC.

J is TRBJ1-1 and V is TRBV5-6, with a possible D match to TRBD1 (6 bases). The germline V and J ends were trimmed by 2 bases and 4 bases, with 15 bases remaining between them. Germline V gives CDR1 SGHDT, CDR2 YYEEEE. The CDR3 contains 15 residues. The CDR3 nucleotides are TGTGCCAGCAGCTTAAAGGGGGGGGACGTCACTGAAGCTTTCTTT. This gives the protein CASSLKGGDVTEAFF.

There are a few counts of this clone. The chain joins TRBV2 to TRBJ1-1; D is possibly TRBD1 (5 bases). V was clipped by 8 bases and J by 0 bases, with 10 bases between them. Germline V gene data show CDR1 as SNHLY and CDR2 as FYNNEI. The CDR3 covers 13 residues. As DNA, the CDR3 is TGTGCCAGCCGGGACTTCATGAACACTGAAGCTTTCTTT. This codes for CASRDFMNTEAFF.

The rearrangement joins TRBV4-1 to TRBJ2-5; 7 bases are shared with TRBD1. The CDR3 length is 17 residues. V lost 1 base and J lost 1; bases outside the gene matches: 9. CDR1 and CDR2 from the germline V gene are MGHRA and YSYEKL. The CDR3 bases are TGCGCCAGCAGCCAAGCTCCAGGGGGAGTGAGCCAAGAGACCCAGTACTTC. Translated, it gives CASSQAPGGVSQETQYF.

The rearrangement joins TRBV2 to TRBJ2-7; D might be TRBD2 (6 bases). This CDR3 contains 12 residues. CDR1 and CDR2 (germline): SNHLY, FYNNEI. V was pared by 6 bases and J by 4 bases, with 10 bases between. This chain's CDR3 is CASSNSGYEQYF. Here the CDR3 DNA reads TGTGCCAGCAGCAATAGCGGTTACGAGCAGTACTTC.

Only a few counts were recorded for this clone. The chain combines TRBV13 with TRBJ2-1, with TRBD1 identical over 10 bases. The J segment lost 12 bases and the V segment lost 5 bases, leaving 13 bases of the junction unmatched. Germline V gene lookup returns CDR1 PRHDT and CDR2 FYEKMQ (reference sequence). The CDR3 is made up of 15 amino acids. The CDR3 loop is CASSLRDRGVIGQFF. For the CDR3, the DNA is TGTGCCAGCAGCCTCCGGGACAGGGGCGTAATTGGGCAGTTCTTC.

This clone was observed a handful of times. This sequence joins TRBV11-2 and TRBJ2-3, with 10 bases aligning to TRBD2. Trimming cost V 5 bases and J 6 bases; bases outside gene matches: 11. In germline, CDR1 is SGHAT, CDR2 FQNNGV. The CDR3 totals 16 residues. The CDR3 protein is CASSPRLAGAVDTQYF. The CDR3 nucleotides are TGTGCCAGCAGCCCGCGGCTAGCGGGGGCCGTCGATACGCAGTATTTT. The complete variable domain, with remaining parts taken from reference TRBV11-2 and TRBJ2-3, reads EAGVAQSPRYKIIEKRQSVAFWCNPISGHATLYWYQQILGQGPKLLIQFQNNGVVDDSQLPKDRFSAERLKGVDSTLKIQPAKLEDSAVYLCASSPRLAGAVDTQYFGPGTRLTVL.